This T cell receptor (beta chain) was found in a study of T cells in Graves' hyperthyroidism and ophthalmopathy. Study-level points and caveats: It was a median around 6 months before onset that the model predicted ophthalmopathy. Most expanded thyroid clonotypes above 0.001 recurred in blood.

A patient was excluded if there was uncontrolled infection, other autoimmune disease, pregnancy or lactation. The investigators amplified TCR beta CDR3 regions from RNA transcripts. HTBI primers drove first-round RT-PCR of the TCR CDR3. TCRdb reprocessed the multiplex PCR reads with MiXCR, giving one entry per CDR3 protein. The data show 560,000 or so distinct CDR3 sequences, 15% to 20% seen once. This clonotype was seen ten or more times. Antigen unknown. There are 13 residues in the CDR3. The J segment lost 5 bases and the V segment lost 3 bases, leaving 4 bases of the junction unmatched. Germline V CDR1 and CDR2: DFQATT, SNEGSKA (reference sequence).

Input material: blood. The rearrangement joins TRBV20-1 to TRBJ2-7; 10 nucleotides align to TRBD2. The receptor was isolated from a man in his forties or fifties with Graves' ophthalmopathy. CDR3 nucleotides: TGCAGTGCTAGGCCTAGCGGGAGCCACGAGCAGTACTTC. This translates into CSARPSGSHEQYF.